These 15 T cell receptor beta chains originate from one sample sequenced in a study of blood T cell repertoires in COVID-19. Here immunoSEQ multiplex PCR was the method, and the copy in TCRdb shows in-frame clones only, minus some. The repertoire holds around 260,000 clones, with about 90% as singletons. Sequencing input: peripheral blood. The receptors here all came from a woman between 45 and 60 years old with acute or convalescent COVID-19.

The V and J genes are TRBV7-8 and TRBJ2-3, with 7 positions matching TRBD2. This CDR3 comprises 15 residues. CDR1 is SGHVS, CDR2 FQNEAQ, per germline. V was pared by 4 bases and J by 4 bases, with 8 bases of the junction left unmatched. The CDR3 DNA sequence: TGTGCCAGCAGCTCCTTGCGGGAGTACGCAGATACGCAGTATTTT. It encodes CASSSLREYADTQYF.

The chain couples TRBV28 to TRBJ1-2; the D is unclear. CDR1 is MDHEN, CDR2 SYDVKM, per germline. The CDR3 length is 15 residues. Deletions cut 6 bases from V and 0 bases from J, with 14 bases between. CDR3 loop: CASSLISVPNYGYTF. DNA of the CDR3: TGTGCCAGCAGCTTGATCAGCGTACCTAACTATGGCTACACCTTC.

The chain recombines TRBV6-1 with TRBJ1-2; D remains ambiguous. The CDR3 sequence is 12 residues long. V lost 1 base and J lost 6, with 6 bases in between. Germline V gene data show CDR1 as MNHNS and CDR2 as SASEGT. CDR3: CASSEVENGYTF. In DNA, the CDR3 is TGTGCCAGCAGTGAAGTTGAGAATGGCTACACCTTC.

This clone was observed a single time. The V call is TRBV5-8, the J call TRBJ2-7; D not resolved. The CDR3 spans 14 residues. Trimming removed 7 bases from V and 0 bases from J, with 14 bases in between. Germline CDR1 reads SGHTS; CDR2 reads YDEGEE. CDR3 sequence reads: CASADLGSSYEQYF. In nucleotides, the CDR3 is TGTGCCAGCGCCGACTTAGGTAGCTCCTACGAGCAGTACTTC.

V usage is TRBV28 and J usage is TRBJ2-5; possibly TRBD2 for D (7 bases). Germline V gene sequence: CDR1 MDHEN, CDR2 SYDVKM. The CDR3 is 15 residues long. V was pared by 7 bases and J by 7 bases, with 22 bases between. CDR3 nucleotide sequence: TGTGCCAGCACCCAAAATAAGGGGGGGCGAATGACCCAGTACTTC. Translation gives CASTQNKGGRMTQYF.

The rearrangement uses TRBV7-9 and TRBJ2-7, with unresolved D. Per the germline V gene, CDR1 is SEHNR and CDR2 is FQNEAQ (reference sequence). Trimming took off 1 base at V and 3 bases at J, with 10 bases between the two ends. The CDR3 spans 14 residues. CDR3 residues: CASSLVEQIYEQYF. CDR3 bases: TGTGCCAGCAGCTTAGTAGAACAGATCTACGAGCAGTACTTC.

This chain links TRBV7-3 with TRBJ2-5; D is perhaps TRBD1 (6 bases). The germline CDR1 and CDR2 sequences are SGHTA and FQGTGA. V was trimmed by 5 bases and J by 1 base, leaving 8 bases between them. CDR3 length: 13 amino acids. The CDR3: CASSADSQETQYF. DNA for the CDR3: TGTGCCAGCAGCGCGGACAGCCAAGAGACCCAGTACTTC.

This sequence joins TRBV30 and TRBJ1-1; D gene uncertain. V was clipped by 0 bases and J by 1 base, with 6 bases between them. CDR1 is GTSNPN and CDR2 is SVGIG in the germline V gene (reference sequence). The CDR3 extends over 13 amino acids. In DNA form, the CDR3 reads TGTGCCTGGAGTGTCCGGGGGAACACTGAAGCTTTCTTT. This sequence encodes CAWSVRGNTEAFF.

The chain has TRBV7-2 and TRBJ2-7, with TRBD1 identical over 11 bases. The CDR3 consists of 15 residues. The junction had 7 bases not matched to a gene; V was cut back by 5 bases and J by 4 bases. Germline values: CDR1 SGHTA, CDR2 FQGNSA. CDR3 sequence reads: CASSLGQGARYEQYF. DNA of the CDR3: TGTGCCAGCAGCCTTGGACAGGGGGCGCGATACGAGCAGTACTTC.

V usage is TRBV18 and J usage is TRBJ2-5; 8 positions agree with TRBD1. The length of the CDR3 is 16 residues. The V segment lost 8 bases and the J segment 4 bases; nucleotides outside the gene matches: 15. CDR1 is KGHSH, CDR2 LQKENI, per germline. The CDR3 bases are TGTGCCAGCAGCTCACTGAGACAGGGGTTTGGAGAGACCCAGTACTTC. It codes for CASSSLRQGFGETQYF. Using reference TRBV18 and TRBJ2-5 for the parts outside the CDR3, the full variable domain is NAGVMQNPRHLVRRRGQEARLRCSPMKGHSHVYWYRQLPEEGLKFMVYLQKENIIDESGMPKERFSAEFPKEGPSILRIQQVVRGDSAAYFCASSSLRQGFGETQYFGPGTRLLVL.

The chain carries TRBV7-9 and TRBJ1-4; 7 nucleotides agree with TRBD1. The CDR3 is made up of 15 amino acids. CDR1 and CDR2 (germline): SEHNR, FQNEAQ (reference sequence). Trimming cost V 5 bases and J 3 bases; bases outside gene matches: 6. CDR3 sequence reads: CASSESGTANEKLFF. DNA for the CDR3: TGTGCCAGCAGCGAATCCGGGACAGCTAATGAAAAACTGTTTTTT.

The V call is TRBV20-1, the J call TRBJ1-2, with D unclear. The germline gives CDR1 DFQATT, CDR2 SNEGSKA (reference sequence). V was clipped by 3 bases and J by 3 bases, with 2 bases between them. The CDR3 is 10 amino acids. The CDR3 region is CSASDYGYTF. The CDR3 coding sequence is TGCAGTGCTAGCGACTATGGCTACACCTTC.

The chain is built from TRBV6-1 and TRBJ1-1; 10 nucleotides match TRBD1. The J segment lost 5 bases and the V segment lost 6 bases, leaving 9 bases of the junction unmatched. The CDR3 consists of 15 residues. Germline loops: CDR1 MNHNS, CDR2 SASEGT. In DNA, the CDR3 is TGTGCCAGCAGCCTTCGACAGGGGGCGGGAACTGAAGCTTTCTTT. Protein sequence: CASSLRQGAGTEAFF.

The rearrangement joins TRBV30 to TRBJ1-1; unclear D gene. Trimming removed 2 bases at V and 5 bases at J, with 6 bases between. The CDR3 covers 11 residues. Germline assignment: CDR1 GTSNPN and CDR2 SVGIG (reference sequence). The CDR3 DNA sequence: TGTGCCTGGAGTAGACAAACTGAAGCTTTCTTT. Translating it yields CAWSRQTEAFF.

J is TRBJ2-3 and V is TRBV6-4; 11 bases align to TRBD2. V shed 4 bases, J shed 4 bases, and the junction held 1 base outside the gene matches. Germline lookup yields CDR1 MRHNA and CDR2 SNTAGT. This CDR3 region has 14 residues. The CDR3 loop is CASSVAGGSDTQYF. The CDR3 nucleotides are TGTGCCAGCAGTGTAGCGGGAGGGTCAGATACGCAGTATTTT.